This T cell receptor beta chain was obtained from a study of PD-1 blockade in classical Hodgkin lymphoma. Sequencing used immunoSEQ multiplex PCR; TCRdb keeps in-frame clones, though not all of them. The repertoire holds 45,000 or so clones, with roughly 90% as singletons. CDR3 size: 11 residues. Germline loops: CDR1 LNHDA, CDR2 SQIVND (reference sequence). V lost 6 bases to trimming and J lost 4 bases, with 6 bases between them. For this clone: The antigen is not known.

Each of the patients experienced relapse following autologous stem cell transplantation, and their brentuximab vedotin exposure differed. Study results and caveats: Researchers reported that CD4+ TCR diversity, though not CD8+, rose significantly by C4D1. Complete responders' diversity at baseline resembled that of newly diagnosed patients.

V usage is TRBV19 and J usage is TRBJ2-5, with D tentatively TRBD2 (5 bases). This receptor was identified in a human donor with classical Hodgkin lymphoma. Sequenced material: peripheral blood mononuclear cells (PBMCs), taken at baseline. This chain's CDR3 is CASSEGETQYF. The CDR3 DNA follows: TGTGCCAGTAGCGAGGGAGAGACCCAGTACTTC.